Listed below are T cell receptor beta chains from one sample, sequenced in a study of T-cell reconstitution after alpha-beta-depleted transplantation in children. Each CDR3 protein is one row after TCRdb ran MiXCR on the PCR reads. This sample has fewer than 150,000 distinct CDR3 sequences, with roughly 10% found just once. The sample here was PBMCs, mostly from graft donor cells, taken 180 days after TCRalphabeta/CD19-depleted stem cell transplant. The origin of the receptors is a girl less than two years old who had a stem cell transplant for combined immunodeficiency, so the T cells may come from the graft donor. The CDR3 runs from the conserved cysteine through the conserved F or W. The D gene is left open where the match is weak. Size tells how often a clone was seen (once, few, many) or the class of an expanded clone, and some rows leave it out.

j_call clone_size d_call v_call cdr3_aa cdr3_nt
TRBJ2-7 - TRBD2 TRBV12-3/TRBV12-4 CASSLDGRGLAVNLYEQYF TGTGCCAGCAGTTTAGATGGCAGGGGACTAGCGGTTAACCTCTACGAGCAGTACTTC
TRBJ2-1 - - TRBV7-2 CASSLASSAEQFF TGTGCCAGCAGCTTAGCCTCTAGCGCCGAGCAGTTCTTC
TRBJ2-6 many - TRBV7-2 CASSLDAYSGANVLTF TGTGCCAGCAGCTTAGACGCTTACTCTGGGGCCAACGTCCTGACTTTC
TRBJ2-1 - TRBD1 TRBV19 CASSIGNRGNNEQFF TGTGCCAGTAGTATAGGTAACAGGGGAAACAATGAGCAGTTCTTC
TRBJ2-3 few TRBD2 TRBV12-3/TRBV12-4 CASSFGTRGHTDTQYF TGTGCCAGCAGTTTCGGGACTAGGGGACACACAGATACGCAGTATTTT
TRBJ1-5 many TRBD1 TRBV6-2/TRBV6-3 CASSYPDRFGDYGNQPQHF TGTGCCAGCAGTTACCCGGACAGGTTTGGGGACTATGGCAATCAGCCCCAGCATTTT
TRBJ2-7 many TRBD2 TRBV10-3 CAITPGLAGREQYF TGTGCCATCACCCCGGGACTAGCGGGGAGGGAGCAGTACTTC
TRBJ2-3 few - TRBV5-5 CASSLRHRTDTQYF TGTGCCAGCAGCTTGAGACATCGCACAGATACGCAGTATTTT
TRBJ2-1 many - TRBV20-1 CSVTLSGRRGYNEQFF TGCAGTGTCACGCTCAGTGGGAGGAGAGGCTACAATGAGCAGTTCTTC
TRBJ2-1 - - TRBV2 CASSEKSYNEQFF TGTGCCAGCAGTGAAAAAAGCTACAATGAGCAGTTCTTC
TRBJ1-2 few TRBD1 TRBV29-1 CSVAFLTGGSGYTF TGCAGCGTAGCCTTCCTCACAGGGGGCAGTGGCTACACCTTC
TRBJ2-3 - TRBD2 TRBV20-1 CSARDPRGGADTQYF TGCAGTGCTAGAGATCCCCGGGGGGGTGCAGATACGCAGTATTTT
TRBJ2-7 many - TRBV5-1 CASSLGRARGAYEQYF TGCGCCAGCAGCTTGGGCCGGGCCAGGGGGGCCTACGAGCAGTACTTC
TRBJ2-1 - - TRBV10-3 CAISEYYSDEQFF TGTGCCATCAGTGAATATTATTCTGATGAGCAGTTCTTC
TRBJ2-2 few - TRBV28 CASTPRGTGELFF TGTGCCAGCACCCCCCGGGGAACCGGGGAGCTGTTTTTT
TRBJ1-1 few - TRBV10-3 CAITGEGTEAFF TGTGCCATCACCGGAGAGGGGACTGAAGCTTTCTTT
TRBJ2-7 few - TRBV7-9 CASSLVQSYEQYF TGTGCCAGCAGCTTGGTTCAATCCTACGAGCAGTACTTC
TRBJ2-2 - TRBD1 TRBV6-1 CASSRQGATGELFF TGTGCCAGCAGTCGACAGGGAGCTACCGGGGAGCTGTTTTTT
TRBJ2-3 - TRBD2 TRBV5-1 CASSWTSGKTDTQYF TGCGCCAGCAGCTGGACTAGCGGGAAAACAGATACGCAGTATTTT
TRBJ2-7 - TRBD2 TRBV20-1 CSARDWEGSYEQYF TGCAGTGCTAGAGATTGGGAGGGCTCCTACGAGCAGTACTTC
TRBJ2-2 - TRBD2 TRBV7-8 CASSFPGLAGDSTGELFF TGTGCCAGCAGCTTCCCCGGACTAGCGGGGGACAGCACCGGGGAGCTGTTTTTT
TRBJ1-5 few TRBD1 TRBV19 CASQGQGQEQPQHF TGTGCCAGTCAAGGACAGGGTCAAGAGCAGCCCCAGCATTTT
TRBJ2-1 few - TRBV10-3 CAIGPDLNDNEQFF TGTGCCATCGGCCCCGATCTAAATGACAATGAGCAGTTCTTC
TRBJ2-3 few TRBD1 TRBV20-1 CSAQTGYGTDTQYF TGCAGTGCCCAGACAGGGTATGGCACAGATACGCAGTATTTT
TRBJ2-7 many TRBD2 TRBV5-1 CASSTGLAGVEQYF TGCGCCAGCAGCACGGGACTAGCGGGGGTCGAGCAGTACTTC
TRBJ2-2 once - TRBV5-1 CASSLDRTGELFF TGCGCCAGCAGCCTCGACAGGACCGGGGAGCTGTTTTTT
TRBJ2-1 - TRBD2 TRBV12-3/TRBV12-4 CATGTSGAGGAYNEQFF TGTGCCACCGGGACTAGCGGGGCAGGAGGGGCCTACAATGAGCAGTTCTTC
TRBJ2-3 - TRBD1 TRBV10-3 CAISHDRATDTQYF TGTGCCATCAGCCACGACAGGGCCACAGATACGCAGTATTTT
TRBJ2-7 few - TRBV12-3/TRBV12-4 CASSPGGLGYEQYF TGTGCCAGCAGCCCCGGGGGACTGGGGTACGAGCAGTACTTC
TRBJ1-2 - - TRBV6-5 CASSYSSAGGRAKGGYTF TGTGCCAGCAGTTACTCGAGTGCCGGGGGCAGGGCCAAAGGTGGCTACACCTTC
TRBJ2-1 - - TRBV18 CASSPRGLGPYNEQFF TGTGCCAGCTCACCACGAGGGCTCGGGCCATACAATGAGCAGTTCTTC
TRBJ2-7 - TRBD1 TRBV27 CASSSGTGGAEQYF TGTGCCAGCAGTTCTGGGACAGGGGGGGCCGAGCAGTACTTC
TRBJ2-7 - - TRBV29-1 CSVGLLNYEQYF TGCAGCGTTGGTCTACTGAACTACGAGCAGTACTTC
TRBJ2-7 - TRBD2 TRBV11-2 CASSPRRASGSHEQYF TGTGCCAGCAGCCCACGCCGGGCTAGCGGGAGCCACGAGCAGTACTTC
TRBJ2-1 - - TRBV6-6 CASNPGTHNEQFF TGTGCCAGCAACCCCGGGACCCACAATGAGCAGTTCTTC
TRBJ2-7 many TRBD2 TRBV12-3/TRBV12-4 CASTSGTGNYEQYF TGTGCCAGCACTAGCGGGACGGGGAACTACGAGCAGTACTTC
TRBJ2-1 - - TRBV6-1 CASRRWGTPRQSSYNEQFF TGTGCCAGCAGACGCTGGGGGACTCCGCGACAGAGCTCCTACAATGAGCAGTTCTTC
TRBJ2-7 many - TRBV21-1 CASSKLASTYEQYF TGTGCCAGCAGCAAGTTGGCATCGACCTACGAGCAGTACTTC
TRBJ1-5 few - TRBV12-3/TRBV12-4 CASSLNYQPQHF TGTGCCAGCAGTTTAAACTATCAGCCCCAGCATTTT
TRBJ2-5 few - TRBV5-6 CASSLVKGQETQYF TGTGCCAGCAGTCTGGTGAAGGGACAAGAGACCCAGTACTTC
TRBJ2-7 many TRBD1 TRBV10-3 CAISDPRDRLSYEQYF TGTGCCATCAGTGACCCCCGGGACAGGTTGTCCTACGAGCAGTACTTC
TRBJ2-3 - - TRBV20-1 CSARSLDSFRTDTQYF TGCAGTGCTAGGAGCCTGGACAGTTTCCGCACAGATACGCAGTATTTT
TRBJ2-2 many - TRBV7-3 CASSSLNTGELFF TGTGCCAGCAGCTCGCTTAACACCGGGGAGCTGTTTTTT
TRBJ2-1 many - TRBV7-2 CASSPVGGVYNEQFF TGTGCCAGCAGCCCCGTTGGGGGAGTCTACAATGAGCAGTTCTTC
TRBJ1-2 - - TRBV30 CAWSGSYGYTF TGTGCCTGGAGTGGTAGCTATGGCTACACCTTC
TRBJ1-6 few - TRBV10-3 CAAREADMYNSPLHF TGTGCCGCCCGGGAAGCGGACATGTATAATTCACCCCTCCACTTT
TRBJ2-1 - - TRBV5-1 CASSLASPGLLSDEQFF TGCGCCAGCAGCTTGGCCTCCCCGGGACTCCTTTCGGATGAGCAGTTCTTC